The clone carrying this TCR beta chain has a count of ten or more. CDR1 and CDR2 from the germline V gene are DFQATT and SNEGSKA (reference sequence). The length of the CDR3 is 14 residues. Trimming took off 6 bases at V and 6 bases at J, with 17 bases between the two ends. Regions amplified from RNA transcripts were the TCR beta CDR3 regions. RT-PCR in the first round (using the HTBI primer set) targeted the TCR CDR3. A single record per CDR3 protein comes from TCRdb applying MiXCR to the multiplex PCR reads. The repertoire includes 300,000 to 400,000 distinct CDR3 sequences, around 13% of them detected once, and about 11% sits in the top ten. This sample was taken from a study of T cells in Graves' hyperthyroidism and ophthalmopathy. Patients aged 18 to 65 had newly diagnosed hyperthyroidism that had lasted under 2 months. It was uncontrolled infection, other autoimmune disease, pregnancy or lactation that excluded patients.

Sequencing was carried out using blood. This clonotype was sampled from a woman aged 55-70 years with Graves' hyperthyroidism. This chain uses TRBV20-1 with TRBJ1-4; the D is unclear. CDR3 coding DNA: TGCAGTGCAGTTTCCCGGACGGAAGATGAAAAACTGTTTTTT. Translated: CSAVSRTEDEKLFF.